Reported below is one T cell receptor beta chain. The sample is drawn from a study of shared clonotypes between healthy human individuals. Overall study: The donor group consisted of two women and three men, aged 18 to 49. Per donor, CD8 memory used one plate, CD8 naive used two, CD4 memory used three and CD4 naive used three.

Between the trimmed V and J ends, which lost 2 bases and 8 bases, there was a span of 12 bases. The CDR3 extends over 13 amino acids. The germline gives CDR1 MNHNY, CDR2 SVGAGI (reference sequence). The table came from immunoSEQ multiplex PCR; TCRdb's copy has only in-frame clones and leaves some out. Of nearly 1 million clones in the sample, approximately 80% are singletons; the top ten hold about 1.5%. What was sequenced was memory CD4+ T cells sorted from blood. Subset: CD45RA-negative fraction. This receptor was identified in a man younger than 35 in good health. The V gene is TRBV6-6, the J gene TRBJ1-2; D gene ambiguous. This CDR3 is CASSYDGVMGYTF. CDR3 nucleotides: TGTGCCAGCAGTTACGACGGGGTGATGGGCTACACCTTC.